This is a list of T cell receptor beta chains from one sample in a study of blood T cell repertoires in COVID-19. Method: immunoSEQ multiplex PCR; TCRdb's copy keeps in-frame clones and lacks some. The sample has about 140,000 clones; roughly 87% are singletons. The source material was peripheral blood. The receptors originated from a man aged 70 or older with acute or convalescent COVID-19. CDR3s include the opening cysteine and the closing phenylalanine or tryptophan. Size tells how often a clone was seen (once, few, many) or the class of an expanded clone, and some rows leave it out.

CDR3aa: CASSLVLAGDQETQYF
v_gene: TRBV7-2
abundance: once

CDR3aa: CASSLGSSGNTIYF
v_gene: TRBV5-8
abundance: few

CDR3aa: CASSLEQGSSYEQYF
v_gene: TRBV7-8
abundance: NA

CDR3aa: CASSLDRDSLGGYTF
v_gene: TRBV6-5
abundance: NA

CDR3aa: CASSLGTRNTEAFF
v_gene: TRBV7-8
abundance: NA

CDR3aa: CASSPETFYGYTF
v_gene: TRBV19
abundance: NA

CDR3aa: CASRRDRGRDTEAFF
v_gene: TRBV9
abundance: NA

CDR3aa: CASTSARGVNYNSPLHF
v_gene: TRBV7-9
abundance: NA

CDR3aa: CASSFASGAYYEQYF
v_gene: TRBV5-1
abundance: NA

CDR3aa: CASSPTKGRETQYF
v_gene: TRBV18
abundance: NA

CDR3aa: CASRSGYEQYF
v_gene: TRBV6-5
abundance: NA

CDR3aa: CASSQDVPRRGGPGTQYF
v_gene: TRBV4-1
abundance: NA

CDR3aa: CASSLSGGGRGAGELFF
v_gene: TRBV27
abundance: NA

CDR3aa: CASSDETGGYGYTF
v_gene: TRBV6-4
abundance: NA

CDR3aa: CSVARGGDYGYTF
v_gene: TRBV29-1
abundance: NA

CDR3aa: CASSLGLAGDGETQYF
v_gene: TRBV7-7
abundance: NA

CDR3aa: CASSFSTDHGYTF
v_gene: TRBV28
abundance: NA

CDR3aa: CASSKTGASQETQYF
v_gene: TRBV2
abundance: NA

CDR3aa: CASSPETSAQETQYF
v_gene: TRBV9
abundance: NA

CDR3aa: CASRRQGYTEAFF
v_gene: TRBV12-3/TRBV12-4
abundance: NA

CDR3aa: CATSDFEGHEAFF
v_gene: TRBV24-1
abundance: once

CDR3aa: CASSQGHADYGYTF
v_gene: TRBV3-1/TRBV3-2
abundance: NA

CDR3aa: CASSMMTGVSNQPQHF
v_gene: TRBV19
abundance: NA

CDR3aa: CASSYDRGYGYTF
v_gene: TRBV6-5
abundance: NA